A single sample gave rise to the 11 T cell receptor beta chains below, sequenced in a study of Graves' ophthalmopathy and Graves' hyperthyroidism. The authors amplified TCR beta CDR3 regions from RNA transcripts. The library came from an HTBI-primed first-round RT-PCR and a second-round multiplex PCR. MiXCR, applied by TCRdb to the multiplex PCR reads, yields one record per CDR3 protein. The data contain roughly 600,000 distinct CDR3 sequences, 35% to 40% of them seen just once; the ten biggest clones take up roughly 4.5%. The sample was peripheral blood or thyroid tissue (not recorded which). Receptors were obtained from an adult man with Graves' hyperthyroidism.

Concerning this clonotype: This may stem from a read error, because a much larger clone lies one nucleotide away. The chain couples TRBV11-1 to TRBJ2-7; D is possibly TRBD2 (6 bases). Germline loops: CDR1 SGHAT, CDR2 FQDESV (reference sequence). The CDR3 is made up of 15 amino acids. Between the trimmed V and J ends, which lost 1 base and 6 bases, there was a span of 16 bases. CDR3 sequence reads: CASSLGGLAASEQYF. DNA of the CDR3: TGTGCCAGCAGCTTAGGGGGTTTAGCGGCATCCGAGCAGTACTTC.

In this sample, this clonotype turned up a few times. A much more abundant neighbour one base away suggests this may be a read error. The chain combines TRBV10-3 with TRBJ2-5; weak D call: TRBD1 (5 bases). Germline V gene data show CDR1 as ENHRY and CDR2 as SYGVKD. Trimming stripped 5 bases from V and 1 base from J, with 14 bases between. This CDR3 is 15 amino acids long. CDR3 DNA sequence: TGTGCCATCAGTTACTCTGGTCAGGGCCAAGAGACCCAGTACTTC. The encoded protein is CAISYSGQGQETQYF.

This clonotype was found many times. The chain employs TRBV19 and TRBJ2-5; D ambiguous. CDR1 is LNHDA, CDR2 SQIVND, per germline (reference sequence). V dropped 5 bases and J dropped 7 bases, with 17 bases sitting between them. There are 14 residues in the CDR3. The CDR3 DNA sequence: TGTGCCAGTAGTCAGATAAACTGGTACGGGACCCAGTACTTC. It codes for CASSQINWYGTQYF.

A word on this clonotype: The junction differs from germline at one of its ends, possibly a read error. The rearrangement links TRBV10-3 to TRBJ2-5; D is ambiguous. Germline V gives CDR1 ENHRY, CDR2 SYGVKD. The CDR3 has 13 residues. The CDR3 DNA sequence: TGTGCCATCAGTGAGTCGCAGCGAGAGGCCCAGTACTTC. Protein: CAISESQREAQYF.

Comment on this clonotype: A much larger clone lies a single base off, so this may be a read error. The gene calls are TRBV9 and TRBJ2-3; 11 positions agree with TRBD2. Germline CDR1 is SGDLS and CDR2 is YYNGEE. The CDR3 length is 14 residues. The DNA of the CDR3 is TGTGCCAGTAGCCTAGCGGGGGGCACAGATACGCGGTATTTT. Its protein product is CASSLAGGTDTRYF.

The J gene is TRBJ1-6, the V gene TRBV27; no clear D gene. V was cut by 2 bases and J by 7 bases, with 12 bases left in between. This CDR3 is 15 amino acids long. Germline lookup yields CDR1 MNHEY and CDR2 SMNVEV (reference sequence). CDR3 nucleotides: TGTGCCAGCAGTTTAGGGTGGGGAAAGAATTCACCCCTCCACTTT. This sequence encodes CASSLGWGKNSPLHF.

Comments on this clonotype: Compared with germline, one end of the junction differs, possibly owing to a read error. This chain joins TRBV5-5 and TRBJ1-2; 10 bases are a match to TRBD1. Germline values: CDR1 SGHKS, CDR2 YYEKEE (reference sequence). The CDR3 is 15 residues long. Here the CDR3 DNA reads TGCGCCAGCAGCCTAGGGACAGGGGAAGACTATGGCTACACCTTC. This translates into CASSLGTGEDYGYTF.

Only a few counts were recorded for this clonotype. The gene calls are TRBV18 and TRBJ1-1, with no clear D. CDR3 length equals 13 residues. From germline, CDR1 is KGHSH and CDR2 LQKENI. The V end lost 3 bases, the J end lost 3 bases, and 8 bases lay between the germline ends. The CDR3 protein is CASSPSPHTEAFF. The CDR3 DNA sequence: TGTGCCAGCTCACCTTCCCCGCACACTGAAGCTTTCTTT.

The table lists this clonotype with many counts. The rearrangement uses TRBV7-9 and TRBJ2-6, with TRBD1 matching 7 bases. Looked up from germline, CDR1 is SEHNR and CDR2 is FQNEAQ (reference sequence). With 3 bases clipped from V and 2 bases from J, the junction kept 13 bases outside the gene matches. There are 19 residues in the CDR3. CDR3 in amino acids: CASSFNRDSRLTGANVLTF. The CDR3 DNA is TGTGCCAGCAGCTTCAACCGGGACAGTCGTCTGACTGGGGCCAACGTCCTGACTTTC.

This clonotype was observed a handful of times. This chain joins TRBV6-5 and TRBJ2-2; D tentatively reads TRBD1 or TRBD2 (5 bases each). Germline lookup yields CDR1 MNHEY and CDR2 SVGAGI. The CDR3 length is 14 residues. V was trimmed by 8 bases and J by 4 bases, leaving 14 bases between them. The CDR3 DNA reads TGTGCCAGCCGGGGCGTTCACGGCACCGGGGAGCTGTTTTTT. Its protein is CASRGVHGTGELFF.

The rearrangement joins TRBV29-1 to TRBJ2-5, with 7 nucleotides matching TRBD2. Germline CDR1 SQVTM, CDR2 ANQGSEA. This CDR3 is built from 13 residues. The V gene end was trimmed by 6 bases and the J gene end by 3 bases; junction bases not matched to a gene: 7. DNA of the CDR3: TGCAGCGTCACGCCGGCGGGAGAAGAGACCCAGTACTTC. It specifies CSVTPAGEETQYF.